A selection of T cell receptor beta chains follows, all from one sample in a study of blood T cell repertoires in COVID-19. Some clones are missing from TCRdb's copy, which holds only in-frame ones; the method was immunoSEQ multiplex PCR. The sample lists a few hundred thousand clones, 82% occurring once. Sequencing input: peripheral blood. All receptors derive from a young woman with acute or convalescent COVID-19. Each CDR3 is given with its conserved first and last residue. D genes are given only for firm matches. Size is stated for part of the rows, as once, few or many counts, or as a class when the clone is expanded.

TRBJ1-5	NA	NA	TRBV27	TGTGCCAGCAGTTTAAGAGGTTATGAACAGCCCCAGCATTTT	CASSLRGYEQPQHF
TRBJ2-7	NA	NA	TRBV7-9	TGTGCCAGCAGCTTTGGACAGCCTTCCTACGAGCAGTACTTC	CASSFGQPSYEQYF
TRBJ2-4	NA	few	TRBV18	TGTGCCAGCTCAAATAGCGGCTTAGCCAAAAACATTCAGTACTTC	CASSNSGLAKNIQYF
TRBJ2-5	TRBD2	NA	TRBV5-1	TGCGCCAGCAGCCCGGGACTAGCGGGAGTGGGCCAAGAGACCCAGTACTTC	CASSPGLAGVGQETQYF
TRBJ2-7	TRBD2	NA	TRBV7-3	TGTGCCAGCAGCTGGGAAGGGACTAGCGGGAGTAGGAGCTACGAGCAGTACTTC	CASSWEGTSGSRSYEQYF
TRBJ1-2	NA	NA	TRBV3-1/TRBV3-2	TGTGCCAGCAGCCAAGGACGAGGGTTTATTGGAGGCTACACCTTC	CASSQGRGFIGGYTF
TRBJ2-3	TRBD2	many	TRBV3-1/TRBV3-2	TGTGCCAGCAGCCAACGTGGACTAGCGGGAGTCTGGACAGATACGCAGTATTTT	CASSQRGLAGVWTDTQYF
TRBJ1-1	NA	NA	TRBV2	TGTGCCAGCAGTGAAGCGCGGGGAGACACTGAAGCTTTCTTT	CASSEARGDTEAFF
TRBJ2-5	TRBD2	NA	TRBV6-2/TRBV6-3	TGTGCCAGCAGTTACTCACCGGGACTAGCTACCAAAGAGACCCAGTACTTC	CASSYSPGLATKETQYF
TRBJ1-5	NA	NA	TRBV30	TGTGCCTGGAATGAGGCGCCTAGCAATCAGCCCCAGCATTTT	CAWNEAPSNQPQHF
TRBJ1-3	NA	NA	TRBV25-1	TGTGCCAGCAGTGAGGGACGGACTACCTCTGGAAACACCATATATTTT	CASSEGRTTSGNTIYF
TRBJ1-6	TRBD1	NA	TRBV9	TGTGCCAGCAGCCCACCCGGGACAGGGGAGGTCCTCCACTTT	CASSPPGTGEVLHF
TRBJ1-5	NA	NA	TRBV2	TGTGCCAGCACCGACGACAGAAATAGCAATCAGCCCCAGCATTTT	CASTDDRNSNQPQHF
TRBJ2-5	TRBD2	NA	TRBV6-1	TGTGCCAGCAGTGGACGCCTCCGGACTAGCGGGAGAGAGACCCAGTACTTC	CASSGRLRTSGRETQYF
TRBJ2-3	TRBD2	NA	TRBV27	TGTGCCAGCAGAACACAATTTCTCGGGACTAGCGGGATCCGCACAGATACGCAGTATTTT	CASRTQFLGTSGIRTDTQYF
TRBJ2-3	TRBD2	NA	TRBV6-5	TGTGCCTCACGACTAGCGGGAGGAGATACGCAGTATTTT	CASRLAGGDTQYF
TRBJ2-7	NA	NA	TRBV3-1/TRBV3-2	TGTGCCAGCAGCCAAGATATTAGCGACGAGCAGTACTTC	CASSQDISDEQYF
TRBJ1-5	TRBD1	NA	TRBV19	TGTGCCAGTAGACCCGGGACAGCCGGCAGCTATAGCAATCAGCCCCAGCATTTT	CASRPGTAGSYSNQPQHF
TRBJ1-4	NA	NA	TRBV18	TGTGCCAGCTCACCACCGCGCAGCTCGGGTGAAAAACTGTTTTTT	CASSPPRSSGEKLFF
TRBJ2-1	NA	NA	TRBV18	TGTGCCAGCTCACCTATTACACAGGGCAAAAATGAGCAGTTCTTC	CASSPITQGKNEQFF
TRBJ1-2	NA	NA	TRBV7-8	TGTGCCAGCAGCTTAGCGCTGGGCAGTAAAGGCTACACCTTC	CASSLALGSKGYTF
TRBJ1-6	NA	NA	TRBV14	TGTGCCAGCAGCCAACAGGGAAGCTCCTATAATTCACCCCTCCACTTT	CASSQQGSSYNSPLHF
TRBJ1-2	NA	NA	TRBV7-2	TGTGCCAGCAGCTTAGCTACCCCCCGGGGGACTGGCTATGGCTACACCTTC	CASSLATPRGTGYGYTF
TRBJ1-5	NA	NA	TRBV6-2/TRBV6-3	TGTGCCAGCAGTTACTCGCAGGAAGGTAGCAATCAGCCCCAGCATTTT	CASSYSQEGSNQPQHF
TRBJ2-1	TRBD2	NA	TRBV5-4	TGTGCCAGCAGCCTCCCCGCGGGCGGGAGCAATGAGCAGTTCTTC	CASSLPAGGSNEQFF
TRBJ1-4	TRBD1	NA	TRBV6-5	TGTGCCACCAACGAAGGGACAGGCGACGGTGAAAAACTGTTTTTT	CATNEGTGDGEKLFF
TRBJ2-3	TRBD2	once	TRBV7-2	TGTGCCAGCAGCCCTAGCGGGGTCGGTACGCAGTATTTT	CASSPSGVGTQYF
TRBJ2-7	NA	NA	TRBV30	TGTGCCTGGAGTTTTAGAAACGCTTATGAGCAGTACTTC	CAWSFRNAYEQYF
TRBJ1-3	NA	NA	TRBV5-1	TGCGCCAGCAGCTTGGCAGGGGACGGAAACACCATATATTTT	CASSLAGDGNTIYF
TRBJ1-4	TRBD1	NA	TRBV19	TGTGCCAGTCGGGACAGAAAATATAATGAAAAACTGTTTTTT	CASRDRKYNEKLFF
TRBJ2-7	NA	NA	TRBV28	TGTGCCAGCAGTCTCCGTGGGGGCGGTTACGAGCAGTACTTC	CASSLRGGGYEQYF
TRBJ1-1	NA	NA	TRBV6-2/TRBV6-3	TGTGCCAGCAGTTACTTATCCAGGGTTGAGGACACTGAAGCTTTCTTT	CASSYLSRVEDTEAFF
TRBJ2-6	NA	NA	TRBV7-2	TGTGCCAGCAGCCAACACTCTGGGGCCAACGTCCTGACTTTC	CASSQHSGANVLTF
TRBJ2-7	NA	NA	TRBV7-2	TGTGCCAGCAGCTTAGGAGGGCCCGCGAGCTACGAGCAGTACTTC	CASSLGGPASYEQYF
TRBJ2-2	NA	NA	TRBV14	TGTGCCAGCAGCCAGGGAGGAAAGAATTCCGGGGAGCTGTTTTTT	CASSQGGKNSGELFF
TRBJ1-1	NA	NA	TRBV29-1	TGCAGCGTTCTGGGGGGATTGAACACTGAAGCTTTCTTT	CSVLGGLNTEAFF
TRBJ1-2	TRBD1	NA	TRBV23-1	TGCGCCAGCAGTCAATGGGGGACAGTCTATGGCTACACCTTC	CASSQWGTVYGYTF
TRBJ2-7	NA	NA	TRBV7-3	TGTGCCAGCAGCTTAAACGGCGACAGAAACTACGAGCAGTACTTC	CASSLNGDRNYEQYF
TRBJ2-1	TRBD1	NA	TRBV9	TGTGCCAGCAACCAGACAGGGTTTGGGTACAATGAGCAGTTCTTC	CASNQTGFGYNEQFF
TRBJ2-7	NA	NA	TRBV6-5	TGTGCCAGCAGTCTGGGGAGTGGCTACGAGCAGTACTTC	CASSLGSGYEQYF
TRBJ1-6	NA	NA	TRBV4-3	TGCGCCAGCAGCCAAGTTTATGCCCTGACAGCCGTTAATTCACCCCTCCACTTT	CASSQVYALTAVNSPLHF
TRBJ2-7	NA	NA	TRBV27	TGTGCCAGCAGCCGTATTTCGGGGGTCCACGAGCAGTACTTC	CASSRISGVHEQYF
TRBJ2-7	TRBD2	NA	TRBV13	TGTGCCAGCAGCTTACTAGCGGGAATGACCTCCTACGAGCAGTACTTC	CASSLLAGMTSYEQYF
TRBJ2-1	TRBD2	NA	TRBV5-4	TGTGCCAGCAGCCTCTCTAGCGGGAGCTACAATGAGCAGTTCTTC	CASSLSSGSYNEQFF
TRBJ2-7	TRBD2	NA	TRBV18	TGTGCCAGCTCACCGTTCGACGGACTAGGAGACGAGCAGTACTTC	CASSPFDGLGDEQYF
TRBJ2-2	NA	NA	TRBV24-1	TGTGCCACCTCCCCGGGAACCGGGGAGCTGTTTTTT	CATSPGTGELFF
TRBJ1-4	TRBD1	NA	TRBV6-5	TGTGCCAGCAGTTACGCTACAGGGGGCTCGAATGAAAAACTGTTTTTT	CASSYATGGSNEKLFF
TRBJ1-2	TRBD1	NA	TRBV18	TGTGCCAGCTCACAACGCGACGAGGACAGGCTTCATGGCTACACCTTC	CASSQRDEDRLHGYTF
TRBJ1-1	NA	NA	TRBV29-1	TGCAGCGTTGAGCGGAACGCGAACACTGAAGCTTTCTTT	CSVERNANTEAFF
TRBJ2-3	NA	NA	TRBV14	TGTGCCAGCAGCCATTGGAGGACAGTCACAGATACGCAGTATTTT	CASSHWRTVTDTQYF
TRBJ2-3	TRBD2	NA	TRBV12-5	TGTGCTAGTGGTTTGGGTACTAGCGGGGGCACAGATACGCAGTATTTT	CASGLGTSGGTDTQYF
TRBJ1-1	TRBD1	NA	TRBV10-3	TGTGCCATCCGGGGACAGGGAAACACTGAAGCTTTCTTT	CAIRGQGNTEAFF
TRBJ1-4	TRBD1	NA	TRBV18	TGTGCCAGCTCACCACCTGTTGCCAGGGGGTATCCTAATGAAAAACTGTTTTTT	CASSPPVARGYPNEKLFF
TRBJ2-2	TRBD1	many	TRBV10-1	TGCGCCAGCAGTGAGGGGACAGGGGAAACCGGGGAGCTGTTTTTT	CASSEGTGETGELFF
TRBJ1-6	NA	NA	TRBV27	TGTGCCAGCACCTCAGACTCCTATAATTCACCCCTCCACTTT	CASTSDSYNSPLHF
TRBJ2-7	NA	NA	TRBV6-2/TRBV6-3	TGTGCCAGCAGTTACTCGATCGGCGGGACGCCACGAGCAGTCTTC	CASSYSIGGTPRAVF
TRBJ2-1	TRBD1	NA	TRBV29-1	TGCAGCGTTGGAATAAGGGGGCTATACAATGAGCAGTTCTTC	CSVGIRGLYNEQFF
TRBJ1-6	NA	few	TRBV6-2/TRBV6-3	TGTGCCAGCAGTTTCCAAAATTCACCCCTCCACTTT	CASSFQNSPLHF
TRBJ1-1	TRBD1	few	TRBV7-8	TGTGCCAGCAGCCCTACGGGACAGGGCATGAACACTGAAGCTTTCTTT	CASSPTGQGMNTEAFF